The 9 T cell receptor beta chains listed next were all sequenced from one sample in a study of cytomegalovirus exposure and HLA in healthy donors. The PCR employed 60 Vbeta primers together with 13 Jbeta primers. Repertoires were generated with immunoSEQ multiplex PCR, while TCRdb's copy carries only in-frame clones and drops some. The sample shows about 160,000 clones, about four fifths of them seen only once. The sample consisted of PBMCs. These receptors were collected from a man in his forties or fifties in good health and CMV-seropositive.

This rearrangement joins TRBV7-8 to TRBJ2-7; D is possibly TRBD2 (5 bases). The CDR3 spans 13 residues. V was cut by 1 base and J by 3 bases, with 7 bases left in between. Germline lookup yields CDR1 SGHVS and CDR2 FQNEAQ. The CDR3 coding sequence is TGTGCCAGCAGCTTAGGGGGAGACTACGAGCAGTACTTC. Translation gives CASSLGGDYEQYF.

The genes are TRBV25-1 and TRBJ1-1; 8 positions agree with TRBD1. This CDR3 has 13 residues. The V gene end was trimmed by 4 bases and the J gene end by 11 bases; junction bases not matched to a gene: 9. Germline values: CDR1 MGHDK, CDR2 SYGVNS. CDR3 protein: CASSGPGQGSAFF. In nucleotides, the CDR3 is TGTGCCAGCAGTGGCCCCGGACAGGGTAGCGCTTTCTTT.

This clone occurred a few times. The V and J genes are TRBV4-3 and TRBJ1-1, with TRBD1 as a possible D gene (5 bases). Trimming took off 0 bases at V and 3 bases at J, with 17 bases between the two ends. The CDR3 consists of 17 residues. Germline assignment: CDR1 LGHNA and CDR2 YSLEER. The CDR3 DNA reads TGCGCCAGCAGCCAAGATGTCACGGTCAGGGTCGACACTGAAGCTTTCTTT. This codes for CASSQDVTVRVDTEAFF.

This clone was observed a few times. The chain carries TRBV28 and TRBJ2-6; 7 nucleotides line up with TRBD1. After removal of 2 bases from V and 0 bases from J, the junction contained 7 bases not matched to a gene. Per the germline V gene, CDR1 is MDHEN and CDR2 is SYDVKM. The CDR3 has 18 residues. CDR3 nucleotides: TGTGCCAGCAGTTTAACAGGGGAAGGAAACTCTGGGGCCAACGTCCTGACTTTC. This encodes CASSLTGEGNSGANVLTF.

The V and J genes are TRBV15 and TRBJ1-1; D unresolved. CDR1 is LNHNV, CDR2 YYDKDF, per germline (reference sequence). The CDR3 covers 15 residues. The V gene lost 0 bases and the J gene lost 2 bases, with 10 bases spanning the gap. CDR3 region: CATSRDDKLNTEAFF. The CDR3 DNA reads as TGTGCCACCAGCAGAGATGACAAACTCAACACTGAAGCTTTCTTT.

V gene TRBV15 combines with J gene TRBJ1-6; the match to TRBD1 covers 10 bases. After removal of 3 bases from V and 7 bases from J, the junction contained 9 bases not matched to a gene. Germline V lookup: CDR1 LNHNV, CDR2 YYDKDF (reference sequence). The CDR3 runs to 17 residues. The chain's CDR3 is CATSRTPGQGRNSPLHF. The CDR3 bases are TGTGCCACCAGCAGGACCCCGGGACAGGGGAGGAATTCACCCCTCCACTTT.

In the case of this clone: This CDR3 fails to terminate in the conserved phenylalanine or tryptophan, so it likely reflects a read error. The V call is TRBV27, the J call TRBJ2-3; tentatively, D is TRBD2 (5 bases). CDR1 is MNHEY, CDR2 SMNVEV, per germline (reference sequence). This CDR3 comprises 14 residues. Trimming stripped 4 bases from V and 4 bases from J, with 12 bases between. The CDR3 is CASSSLRAADTQYS. Written as DNA, the CDR3 is TGTGCCAGCAGTTCTCTTCGAGCGGCAGATACGCAGTATTCT.

This chain links TRBV2 with TRBJ1-2; 7 positions match TRBD1. Germline CDR1 reads SNHLY; CDR2 reads FYNNEI. The CDR3 has 14 residues. With V trimmed by 6 bases and J by 4 bases, 8 bases remained unmatched. CDR3 loop: CASRAPGQIYGYTF. The DNA of the CDR3 is TGTGCCAGCAGAGCGCCGGGACAGATCTATGGCTACACCTTC.

The V gene is TRBV5-1, the J gene TRBJ2-1; 7 positions match TRBD1. CDR1 is SGHRS, CDR2 YFSETQ, per germline. Trimming removed 4 bases from V and 7 bases from J; junction bases left unmatched: 8. The CDR3 is 14 amino acids. CDR3 nucleotides: TGCGCCAGCAGCGCAGGGGGAATAATGAATGAGCAGTTCTTC. Its protein is CASSAGGIMNEQFF.